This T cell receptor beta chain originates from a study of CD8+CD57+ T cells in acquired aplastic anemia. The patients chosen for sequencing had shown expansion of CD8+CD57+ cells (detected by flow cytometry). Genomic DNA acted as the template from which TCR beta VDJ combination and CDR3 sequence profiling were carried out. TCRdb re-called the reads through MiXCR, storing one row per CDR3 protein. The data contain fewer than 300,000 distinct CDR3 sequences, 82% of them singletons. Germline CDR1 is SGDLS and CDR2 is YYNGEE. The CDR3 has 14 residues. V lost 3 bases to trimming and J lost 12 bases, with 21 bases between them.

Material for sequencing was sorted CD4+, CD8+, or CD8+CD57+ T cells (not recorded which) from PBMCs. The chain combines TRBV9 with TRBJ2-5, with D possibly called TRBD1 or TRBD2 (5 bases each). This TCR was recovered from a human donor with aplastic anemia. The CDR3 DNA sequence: TGTGCCAGCAGCGCAACAGGAGCTAGCACAGATAAGTACTTC. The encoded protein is CASSATGASTDKYF.